This is a list of T cell receptor beta chains from one sample in a study of blood T cell repertoires in COVID-19. The repertoire was sequenced with immunoSEQ multiplex PCR; TCRdb's copy has only in-frame clones and lacks some. Of tens of thousands of clones listed, roughly nine tenths are singletons. Specimen: peripheral blood. Receptors were obtained from a man older than 75 in a cohort sampled during active COVID-19. Each CDR3 is given with its conserved first and last residue. D genes are given only for firm matches. The size field is filled for only some rows; it gives once, few, many or a size class.

clone_size	d_call	j_call	v_call	cdr3_aa	cdr3_nt
.	TRBD1	TRBJ1-1	TRBV19	CASSIVGSGTGVTEAFF	TGTGCCAGTAGTATAGTTGGTTCAGGGACAGGGGTTACTGAAGCTTTCTTT
.	TRBD1	TRBJ2-2	TRBV6-2/TRBV6-3	CASSFGTGWGSNTGELFF	TGTGCCAGCAGTTTCGGGACAGGGTGGGGATCGAACACCGGGGAGCTGTTTTTT
.	TRBD1	TRBJ2-5	TRBV5-1	CASSSQGVETQYF	TGCGCCAGCAGCTCGCAGGGGGTGGAGACCCAGTACTTC
.	.	TRBJ2-2	TRBV4-1	CASSQGDTNTGELFF	TGCGCCAGCAGCCAAGGGGACACGAACACCGGGGAGCTGTTTTTT
.	.	TRBJ2-5	TRBV2	CASSTSGETQYF	TGTGCCAGCAGCACAAGCGGGGAGACCCAGTACTTC
.	.	TRBJ2-1	TRBV2	CASSAQFLYNEQFF	TGTGCCAGCAGTGCACAGTTCCTATACAATGAGCAGTTCTTC
.	.	TRBJ2-1	TRBV5-1	CASSEYGGATYNEQFF	TGCGCCAGCAGCGAATATGGGGGCGCAACCTACAATGAGCAGTTCTTC
.	.	TRBJ2-3	TRBV5-1	CASSFSDFDADTQYF	TGCGCCAGCAGCTTCAGCGATTTCGACGCAGATACGCAGTATTTT
.	.	TRBJ2-1	TRBV7-9	CASSPGGSSYNEQFF	TGTGCCAGCAGCCCAGGGGGGTCCTCCTACAATGAGCAGTTCTTC
.	.	TRBJ1-6	TRBV3-1/TRBV3-2	CASSSAGYSPLHF	TGTGCCAGCAGCTCGGCGGGATATTCACCCCTCCACTTT
.	.	TRBJ2-6	TRBV7-9	CASSQQGTGANVLTF	TGTGCCAGCAGCCAGCAGGGTACCGGGGCCAACGTCCTGACTTTC
.	TRBD1	TRBJ1-1	TRBV5-1	CASSKLRAGTGLNTEAFF	TGCGCCAGCAGCAAATTACGAGCAGGGACAGGGCTTAACACTGAAGCTTTCTTT
once	.	TRBJ1-1	TRBV10-3	CAIRSPLGGEAFF	TGTGCCATCAGGAGCCCCCTGGGAGGTGAAGCTTTCTTT
.	TRBD1	TRBJ1-3	TRBV25-1	CASIPSEGQGNTIYF	TGTGCCAGCATCCCATCCGAGGGACAGGGAAACACCATATATTTT
.	TRBD1	TRBJ1-2	TRBV5-1	CASSLTGDDYGYTF	TGCGCCAGCAGCTTGACAGGGGACGACTATGGCTACACCTTC
.	.	TRBJ2-7	TRBV5-1	CASSRGEAYEQYF	TGCGCCAGCAGCAGGGGTGAGGCCTACGAGCAGTACTTC
.	.	TRBJ2-3	TRBV11-2	CASSLLAMTQTDTQYF	TGTGCCAGCAGCTTACTAGCCATGACTCAGACAGATACGCAGTATTTT
.	TRBD1	TRBJ2-3	TRBV7-2	CASSLARDRGGAQYF	TGTGCCAGCAGCTTAGCCCGGGACAGGGGTGGGGCGCAGTATTTT
.	TRBD2	TRBJ2-3	TRBV5-1	CASSSSGGSDTQYF	TGCGCCAGCAGCTCTAGCGGGGGCTCAGATACGCAGTATTTT
.	.	TRBJ1-3	TRBV19	CASSTGRSGNTIYF	TGTGCCAGTAGTACCGGGAGGTCTGGAAACACCATATATTTT
.	TRBD1	TRBJ2-2	TRBV10-3	CAISESDRAAGELFF	TGTGCCATCAGTGAGTCGGACAGGGCGGCCGGGGAGCTGTTTTTT
.	.	TRBJ2-7	TRBV6-5	CASSYAGAYEQYF	TGTGCCAGCAGTTACGCAGGGGCCTACGAGCAGTACTTC
.	.	TRBJ2-1	TRBV6-6	CASSYSARTVNEQFF	TGTGCCAGCAGTTACTCCGCTCGGACAGTCAATGAGCAGTTCTTC
.	.	TRBJ1-6	TRBV10-2	CASSEGGSSYNSPLHF	TGCGCCAGCAGTGAGGGGGGCAGTTCCTATAATTCACCCCTCCACTTT
.	TRBD2	TRBJ2-7	TRBV18	CASSPSGGSGSYEQYF	TGTGCCAGCTCACCAAGCGGGGGGAGTGGCTCCTACGAGCAGTACTTC
.	.	TRBJ2-3	TRBV5-1	CASSPRGNTDTQYF	TGCGCCAGCAGCCCGAGGGGGAACACAGATACGCAGTATTTT
.	TRBD2	TRBJ2-3	TRBV10-3	CAISESQRGGSDTQYF	TGTGCCATCAGTGAGAGTCAGCGGGGGGGATCAGATACGCAGTATTTT
.	.	TRBJ2-7	TRBV18	CASSPVPGEGQYF	TGTGCCAGCTCACCAGTCCCGGGAGAGGGGCAGTACTTC
.	.	TRBJ1-1	TRBV14	CASRSRGTEAFF	TGTGCCAGCAGAAGTCGGGGCACTGAAGCTTTCTTT
.	TRBD2	TRBJ2-3	TRBV27	CASSLGGYSAQDTQYF	TGTGCCAGCAGTTTGGGGGGGTATTCAGCACAAGATACGCAGTATTTT
.	.	TRBJ2-5	TRBV2	CASSVLETQYF	TGTGCCAGCAGTGTCTTAGAGACCCAGTACTTC
once	.	TRBJ2-3	TRBV3-1/TRBV3-2	CASSLAGGGTDTQYF	TGTGCCAGCAGCCTCGCTGGGGGCGGGACAGATACGCAGTATTTT
.	.	TRBJ1-6	TRBV9	CASSATPGLSNSPLHF	TGTGCCAGCAGCGCAACACCGGGACTCAGCAATTCACCCCTCCACTTT
.	.	TRBJ2-1	TRBV7-8	CASSLAEGREQFF	TGTGCCAGCAGCTTAGCCGAGGGCAGAGAGCAGTTCTTC
.	.	TRBJ2-5	TRBV23-1	CASSQGPPPVGETQYF	TGCGCCAGCAGTCAGGGGCCCCCCCCAGTAGGGGAGACCCAGTACTTC
.	.	TRBJ2-5	TRBV25-1	CASSETWQETQYF	TGTGCCAGCAGTGAAACATGGCAAGAGACCCAGTACTTC
once	.	TRBJ2-3	TRBV28	CASSLFQGWGTDTQYF	TGTGCCAGCAGTTTATTTCAGGGATGGGGCACAGATACGCAGTATTTT
.	.	TRBJ2-5	TRBV5-4	CASSLRGGSQETQYF	TGTGCCAGCAGCTTGAGGGGGGGCTCTCAAGAGACCCAGTACTTC
few	.	TRBJ1-5	TRBV6-5	CASRRGKGGQPQHF	TGTGCCAGCAGAAGGGGAAAGGGAGGTCAGCCCCAGCATTTT
.	.	TRBJ1-2	TRBV10-3	CAISEAGDYGYTF	TGTGCCATCAGTGAGGCGGGGGACTATGGCTACACCTTC
.	TRBD1	TRBJ2-7	TRBV6-4	CASSRDRGHEQYF	TGTGCCAGCAGTAGGGACAGGGGGCACGAGCAGTACTTC
.	TRBD1	TRBJ2-7	TRBV7-2	CASSLQGATYEQYF	TGTGCCAGCAGCTTACAGGGGGCCACCTACGAGCAGTACTTC
.	TRBD1	TRBJ2-2	TRBV7-9	CASSTRDSYTGELFF	TGTGCCAGCAGCACCCGGGACAGTTACACCGGGGAGCTGTTTTTT
.	TRBD1	TRBJ2-7	TRBV6-2/TRBV6-3	CASSFPPGQGYEQYF	TGTGCCAGCAGTTTCCCCCCGGGACAGGGCTACGAGCAGTACTTC
.	.	TRBJ1-1	TRBV19	CAIRTDRLDTF	TGTGCCATCCGGACAGACAGGCTGGACACCTTT
.	TRBD2	TRBJ2-3	TRBV2	CASRGTSGANTQYF	TGTGCCAGCAGGGGGACTAGCGGGGCTAATACGCAGTATTTT
.	.	TRBJ1-1	TRBV29-1	CSAHNTGPNTEAFF	TGCAGCGCTCATAATACAGGGCCGAACACTGAAGCTTTCTTT
.	.	TRBJ2-5	TRBV19	CASSDRDTQETQYF	TGTGCCAGTAGTGATCGGGACACCCAAGAGACCCAGTACTTC
.	.	TRBJ2-2	TRBV29-1	CSVLRGNTGELFF	TGCAGCGTTCTTAGGGGGAACACCGGGGAGCTGTTTTTT
.	.	TRBJ2-1	TRBV2	CASTVGSSYNEQFF	TGTGCCAGCACGGTTGGGAGCTCCTACAATGAGCAGTTCTTC
.	.	TRBJ2-3	TRBV20-1	CSATYSDTQYF	TGCAGTGCTACTTACTCAGATACGCAGTATTTT
.	.	TRBJ1-6	TRBV5-1	CASSFREDSPLHF	TGCGCCAGCAGCTTCCGGGAAGATTCACCCCTCCACTTT
.	TRBD1	TRBJ1-6	TRBV3-1/TRBV3-2	CASSQEETGVSSPLHF	TGTGCCAGCAGCCAAGAAGAGACAGGGGTGTCTTCACCCCTCCACTTT
.	.	TRBJ1-3	TRBV6-6	CATGVAHTIYF	TGTGCCACCGGGGTGGCGCACACCATATATTTT
.	TRBD1	TRBJ2-3	TRBV5-1	CASSLVSTGADTQYF	TGCGCCAGCAGCTTGGTATCAACAGGGGCAGATACGCAGTATTTT
.	.	TRBJ2-5	TRBV7-3	CASSRGSQETQYF	TGTGCCAGCAGCCGGGGGTCACAAGAGACCCAGTACTTC
.	.	TRBJ1-6	TRBV19	CASSGGDSPLHF	TGTGCCAGTAGCGGAGGCGATTCACCCCTCCACTTT
.	.	TRBJ2-7	TRBV25-1	CASGDYEQYF	TGTGCCTCCGGGGACTACGAGCAGTACTTC
once	.	TRBJ2-7	TRBV5-4	CASSLNRLSYEQYF	TGTGCCAGCAGCTTGAACCGACTCTCCTACGAGCAGTACTTC